This T cell receptor (beta chain) was observed in a study of shared clonotypes between healthy human individuals. Study-level results: Clonotypes which were not shared had lower generation probabilities than clonotypes that all four donors shared.

The germline CDR1 and CDR2 sequences are MDHEN and SYDVKM. The CDR3 consists of 14 residues. With 4 bases removed from V and 1 base from J, the gap between germline ends came to 10 bases. About this clone: Its target is unknown.

Sequencing used immunoSEQ multiplex PCR; TCRdb keeps in-frame clones, though not all of them. This table has more than 550,000 clones, around 77% appearing once. This receptor was taken from a woman under 40 in good health. Specimen: memory CD4+ T cells sorted from blood. As for subset: CD45RA-negative fraction. V is TRBV28 and J is TRBJ1-1; no clear D gene. The CDR3 DNA sequence: TGTGCCAGCAGTTCCCCGGTCCGGAACACTGAAGCTTTCTTT. It translates to CASSSPVRNTEAFF.